The following is a T cell receptor (beta chain) sequence with its context. As yet, its antigen is unknown. This sample was taken from a study of T cell responses to AZD1222 COVID-19 vaccine. Study-wide context: Investigators merged groups given second doses at roughly 4 or roughly 12 weeks.

Overall study findings and caveats: There were vaccine-associated CD4 TCRs across spike, dominant at 160-218 and 743-854. Just a handful of people given AZD1222 tested seropositive at baseline. Donors, mostly white British, included more females; clonal diversity was possibly underestimated.

The germline gives CDR1 SGHTA, CDR2 FQGTGA. V lost 6 bases and J lost 5, with 10 bases in between. The CDR3 spans 12 residues. Assay: immunoSEQ multiplex PCR; the TCRdb copy retains only in-frame clones and omits some. Here the sample spans 90,000 to 95,000 clones, over 75% being singletons. V usage is TRBV7-3 and J usage is TRBJ1-1, with D hard to call. This TCR was recovered from an adult in good health. Here the sequenced sample was peripheral blood, taken on day 0 of AZD1222 vaccination. DNA for the CDR3: TGTGCCAGCAGTGGTACGGGAACTGAAGCTTTCTTT. Its translation is CASSGTGTEAFF.